This T cell receptor (beta chain) comes out of a study of T cells in Graves' hyperthyroidism and ophthalmopathy. RNA transcripts were the template for amplifying TCR beta CDR3 regions. A first-round RT-PCR of the TCR CDR3 used the HTBI primer set. TCRdb fed the multiplex PCR reads into MiXCR, producing one record per CDR3 protein. The sample gives around 350,000 distinct CDR3 sequences, over 15% of which show up once; 3.7% is in the top ten. This clonotype came up many times. From germline, CDR1 is SGDLS and CDR2 YYNGEE. V was cut by 6 bases and J by 4 bases, with 10 bases left in between. The CDR3 is 13 amino acids.

The chain links TRBV9 to TRBJ2-2; D gene ambiguous. Sequencing was performed on blood. The receptor comes from a woman aged 18 to 35 with Graves' hyperthyroidism. CDR3 in amino acids: CASNGGGTGELFF. The CDR3 DNA is TGTGCCAGCAATGGCGGCGGCACCGGGGAGCTGTTTTTT.